These 26 T cell receptor beta chains share one sample of origin, sequenced in a study of T-cell memory formation after mild COVID-19. A single record per CDR3 protein comes from TCRdb applying MiXCR to the 5' RACE reads. Of about 68,000 distinct CDR3 sequences in the sample, over 15% were seen once. The specimen was PBMCs or a T cell subset sorted from them (not recorded which). These receptors originate from an adult woman who had mild COVID-19 (a few samples of this study predate the infection). Cell type and time point are not known.

In its sample, this clonotype was seen a few times. The J gene is TRBJ1-4, the V gene TRBV15; D gene ambiguous. V lost 0 bases, J lost 8 bases, and 10 bases lay in between. This CDR3 has 14 amino acids. Germline V gene data show CDR1 as LNHNV and CDR2 as YYDKDF (reference sequence). CDR3: CATSRDGGSEKLFF. CDR3 DNA sequence: TGTGCCACCAGCAGAGACGGAGGCTCGGAAAAACTGTTTTTT.

This chain connects TRBV4-1 to TRBJ2-1; 11 nucleotides match TRBD2. The CDR3 is 20 residues long. The germline gives CDR1 MGHRA, CDR2 YSYEKL. Losses at the gene ends were 5 bases for V and 0 bases for J; bases not matched to a gene: 15. The DNA of the CDR3 is TGCGCCAGCAGCACCCAACCCGGGACTAGCGGTCCGAGCTCCTACAATGAGCAGTTCTTC. The encoded protein is CASSTQPGTSGPSSYNEQFF.

The genes are TRBV25-1 and TRBJ2-2; D not resolved. CDR1 is MGHDK, CDR2 SYGVNS, per germline. V was clipped by 6 bases and J by 4 bases, with 9 bases between them. The CDR3 runs 13 residues. CDR3 sequence: CASRSGSTGELFF. CDR3 bases: TGTGCCAGCAGATCAGGATCCACCGGGGAGCTGTTTTTT.

This chain uses TRBV5-1 with TRBJ2-1, with 7 bases aligning to TRBD2. CDR3 length: 14 residues. CDR1 SGHRS and CDR2 YFSETQ come from the germline V gene. The trim removed 1 base at V and 5 bases at J, leaving 3 bases unmatched. CDR3: CASSLWAGDNEQFF. In DNA form, the CDR3 reads TGCGCCAGCAGCTTGTGGGCGGGAGACAATGAGCAGTTCTTC.

The chain carries TRBV19 and TRBJ1-5; the D is unclear. Trimming stripped 1 base from V and 6 bases from J, with 13 bases between. There are 15 residues in the CDR3. Germline CDR1 reads LNHDA; CDR2 reads SQIVND (reference sequence). CDR3 nucleotides: TGTGCCAGTAGTATAGGAATATCCGGGAGTCAGCCCCAGCATTTT. Translating gives CASSIGISGSQPQHF.

For the CDR3, the DNA is TGTGCCACCAGTGATACAGGAAGCGACTACGAGCAGTACTTC. Translating it yields CATSDTGSDYEQYF. The chain employs TRBV24-1 and TRBJ2-7; the D gene is possibly TRBD1 (5 bases). Germline lookup yields CDR1 KGHDR and CDR2 SFDVKD. V lost 3 bases to trimming and J lost 3 bases, with 11 bases between them. This CDR3 comprises 14 residues.

The genes are TRBV11-1 and TRBJ2-5, with TRBD2 identical over 13 bases. Trimming removed 4 bases from V and 4 bases from J; junction bases left unmatched: 6. This CDR3 region has 16 residues. Germline V gives CDR1 SGHAT, CDR2 FQDESV (reference sequence). CDR3 residues: CASSSPTSGGAETQYF. CDR3 coding DNA: TGTGCCAGCAGCTCTCCTACTAGCGGGGGGGCAGAGACCCAGTACTTC.

V and J are TRBV20-1 and TRBJ1-1, with TRBD1 matching 9 bases. The V gene's germline CDR1 is DFQATT and CDR2 SNEGSKA (reference sequence). V trimming: 5 bases; J trimming: 3 bases; junction bases outside the gene matches: 22. The CDR3 sequence is 19 residues long. The CDR3: CSAHPDPKTGGIRDTEAFF. The CDR3 nucleotides read TGCAGTGCTCATCCCGATCCGAAGACAGGGGGGATAAGGGACACTGAAGCTTTCTTT.

This clonotype was found a few times. The rearrangement uses TRBV24-1 and TRBJ2-7; 7 bases align to TRBD1. The CDR3 loop spans 15 amino acids. V dropped 3 bases and J dropped 6; count of bases not matched to a gene: 10. The V gene's germline CDR1 is KGHDR and CDR2 SFDVKD. CDR3: CATSDARDRDSEQYF. The DNA of the CDR3 is TGTGCCACCAGTGATGCGCGCGACAGGGATAGCGAGCAGTACTTC.

This clonotype appeared a few times. The V call is TRBV12-3 or TRBV12-4, the J call TRBJ2-2; tentative D call: TRBD2 (5 bases). V lost 3 bases and J lost 4, with 18 bases in between. The CDR3 spans 17 residues. CDR3 region: CASSFFSGRVVTGELFF. The CDR3 nucleotides read TGTGCCAGCAGTTTTTTCAGCGGACGGGTGGTCACCGGGGAGCTGTTTTTT.

J is TRBJ2-7 and V is TRBV5-4, with D tentatively TRBD1 or TRBD2 (5 bases each). This CDR3 spans 16 amino acids. V lost 2 bases to trimming and J lost 4 bases, with 19 bases between them. Looked up from germline, CDR1 is SGHNT and CDR2 is YYREEE (reference sequence). In DNA form, the CDR3 reads TGTGCCAGCAGCTTTCGGACAATGGGGGTACCTTACGAGCAGTACTTC. Its protein is CASSFRTMGVPYEQYF.

The rearrangement uses TRBV7-8 and TRBJ2-1; D gene uncertain. The CDR3 is made up of 12 amino acids. Germline V gives CDR1 SGHVS, CDR2 FQNEAQ. The V gene lost 5 bases and the J gene lost 10 bases, with 12 bases spanning the gap. The CDR3 sequence is CASSALGREQFF. The CDR3 nucleotides read TGTGCCAGCAGCGCATTAGGTCGGGAGCAGTTCTTC. The variable domain in full, with the rest retrieved from reference TRBV7-8 and TRBJ2-1, is GAGVSQSPRYKVAKRGQDVALRCDPISGHVSLFWYQQALGQGPEFLTYFQNEAQLDKSGLPSDRFFAERPEGSVSTLKIQRTQQEDSAVYLCASSALGREQFFGPGTRLTVL.

This clonotype appeared many times. The chain couples TRBV6-1 to TRBJ2-3, with unresolved D. Deletions cut 2 bases from V and 2 bases from J, with 8 bases between. Germline loops: CDR1 MNHNS, CDR2 SASEGT. The CDR3 sequence is 14 residues long. The CDR3 loop reads CASSEPLHTDTQYF. The CDR3, as DNA: TGTGCCAGCAGTGAACCACTTCACACAGATACGCAGTATTTT.

This clonotype was seen a few times. V and J are TRBV6-5 and TRBJ2-1; D not resolved. Germline CDR1 and CDR2: MNHEY and SVGAGI. Trimming took 0 bases from V and 9 from J, leaving 9 bases between them. There are 13 residues in the CDR3. The CDR3 loop reads CASSYSDSGEQFF. The CDR3 nucleotides read TGTGCCAGCAGTTACTCTGACTCGGGTGAGCAGTTCTTC.

This clonotype was picked up a small number of times. The chain joins TRBV29-1 to TRBJ2-1; 11 bases agree with TRBD2. Trimming took 4 bases from V and 6 from J; bases not matched to a gene: 8. The CDR3 consists of 15 residues. Germline V gene data show CDR1 as SQVTM and CDR2 as ANQGSEA. The CDR3 is CSVVRPGLAVNEQFF. The CDR3 DNA reads TGCAGCGTTGTCCGCCCGGGACTAGCGGTCAATGAGCAGTTCTTC.

The chain employs TRBV4-2 and TRBJ1-6; D is unresolved. V lost 0 bases, J lost 4 bases, and 10 bases lay in between. This CDR3 contains 16 residues. CDR1 is LGHNA and CDR2 is YNFKEQ in the germline V gene. The CDR3 here is CASSQEGKGYNSPLHF. The CDR3 nucleotides are TGTGCCAGCAGCCAAGAGGGTAAAGGTTATAATTCACCCCTCCACTTT.

This sequence joins TRBV5-1 and TRBJ2-7; 11 bases map to TRBD2. Germline values: CDR1 SGHRS, CDR2 YFSETQ. The length of the CDR3 is 15 residues. The J segment lost 0 bases and the V segment lost 4 bases, leaving 3 bases of the junction unmatched. This CDR3 reads CASSQTSGTSYEQYF. In DNA form, the CDR3 reads TGCGCCAGCAGCCAGACTAGCGGGACCTCCTACGAGCAGTACTTC. Based on the CDR3 plus reference TRBV5-1 and TRBJ2-7, the full variable domain is KAGVTQTPRYLIKTRGQQVTLSCSPISGHRSVSWYQQTPGQGLQFLFEYFSETQRNKGNFPGRFSGRQFSNSRSEMNVSTLELGDSALYLCASSQTSGTSYEQYFGPGTRLTVT.

This clonotype was picked up a small number of times. The chain's CDR3 is CASARGQDLRETQYF. CDR3 bases: TGCGCCAGCGCCCGGGGACAGGATCTTCGGGAGACCCAGTACTTC. This rearrangement joins TRBV5-1 to TRBJ2-5; 8 bases agree with TRBD1. Germline V gene data show CDR1 as SGHRS and CDR2 as YFSETQ. J gave up 5 bases and V 7 bases, and 13 bases lay outside the gene matches. CDR3 length equals 15 residues.

V gene TRBV4-1 combines with J gene TRBJ1-5; TRBD1 agrees at 9 bases. CDR1 is MGHRA and CDR2 is YSYEKL in the germline V gene. The CDR3 is 16 residues long. V lost 3 bases and J lost 1; bases outside the gene matches: 4. The CDR3: CASSHLQGASNQPQHF. In nucleotides, the CDR3 is TGCGCCAGCAGCCACTTACAGGGGGCCAGCAATCAGCCCCAGCATTTT.

This clonotype has more than one count but fewer than ten. This chain connects TRBV9 to TRBJ2-7; no definite D call. The CDR3 extends over 14 amino acids. Germline assignment: CDR1 SGDLS and CDR2 YYNGEE. Trimming pared 0 bases from V and 3 bases from J, leaving 10 bases between. In DNA form, the CDR3 reads TGTGCCAGCAGCGTAGGCGGCGGTATCTACGAGCAGTACTTC. Translation gives CASSVGGGIYEQYF.

The rearrangement joins TRBV30 to TRBJ2-1; 11 bases agree with TRBD2. The CDR3 is 16 residues long. The V segment lost 0 bases and the J segment 3 bases; nucleotides outside the gene matches: 4. Germline CDR1 reads GTSNPN; CDR2 reads SVGIG (reference sequence). The CDR3 DNA reads as TGTGCCTGGAGTGTGACGGGACTAGCGGTCTACAATGAGCAGTTCTTC. Its translation is CAWSVTGLAVYNEQFF.

This chain connects TRBV7-2 to TRBJ1-2; D is undetermined. The CDR3 is 13 amino acids. V gave up 1 base and J gave up 8 bases, with 11 bases separating them. CDR1 is SGHTA and CDR2 is FQGNSA in the germline V gene. CDR3 sequence: CASSLGYNAGYTF. The CDR3 coding sequence is TGTGCCAGCAGCTTAGGTTATAATGCAGGCTACACCTTC.

The table lists this clonotype with many counts. V is TRBV12-3 or TRBV12-4 and J is TRBJ2-2; no definite D call. The V end was cut by 5 bases, the J end by 3 bases, with 13 bases between. The CDR3 is 15 amino acids. The CDR3 sequence: CASSHVPADTGELFF. As DNA, the CDR3 is TGTGCCAGCAGTCACGTTCCGGCGGACACCGGGGAGCTGTTTTTT.

This clonotype turned up a few times. This chain joins TRBV16 and TRBJ1-1; maybe TRBD1 (5 bases). The CDR3 spans 14 residues. V was clipped by 1 base and J by 5 bases, with 11 bases between them. Germline-derived CDR1 and CDR2 are KGHSY and FQNENV. The DNA for the CDR3 is TGTGCCAGCAGCCAATATTCAGGGATAACTGAAGCTTTCTTT. Its protein product is CASSQYSGITEAFF.

The rearrangement uses TRBV11-3 and TRBJ2-7; 9 nucleotides line up with TRBD1. CDR1 and CDR2 (germline): SGHNT, YENEEA. The CDR3 runs 15 residues. Germline trimming cut 6 bases from V and 3 bases from J; bases unmatched to any gene: 9. CDR3 in DNA: TGTGCCAGCAGTCATTCGGGACAGGGTAACTACGAGCAGTACTTC. Translated: CASSHSGQGNYEQYF.

This clonotype was picked up a small number of times. The chain employs TRBV11-2 and TRBJ2-1; tentative D call: TRBD2 (6 bases). This CDR3 region has 14 residues. Per the germline V gene, CDR1 is SGHAT and CDR2 is FQNNGV. V lost 1 base and J lost 12, with 16 bases in between. CDR3 amino acids: CASSLVVSQGLQFF. As DNA, the CDR3 is TGTGCCAGCAGCTTAGTAGTTTCCCAGGGACTGCAGTTCTTC.